The clone carrying this T cell receptor (beta chain) occurred a few times. Antigen specificity is unknown. The data originate from a study of identical twins. Notes on the study in general: There were fewer insertions in abundant cord blood beta clonotypes, but memory repertoires showed no such pattern. Beta out-of-frame sequences showed weaker excess sharing between twins.

CDR1 SGDLS and CDR2 YYNGEE come from the germline V gene. The CDR3 has 16 residues. V shed 3 bases and J shed 1 base, with 13 bases lying between them. TCRdb recomputed calls from the 5' RACE reads with MiXCR, one row per CDR3 protein. There are hundreds of thousands of distinct CDR3 sequences in the sample; over 15% occur only once, and about 12% lies in the top ten. In addition, the sample was reused for a study of T cells expressing NK-cell markers. As that report states: The CD3+CD56-NKG2C+ fraction of a handful of donors was also led by these clonotypes.

This TCR came from a woman aged 18 to 35 in good health. Material for sequencing was PBMCs. The chain couples TRBV9 to TRBJ2-2; D tentatively fits TRBD1 or TRBD2 (8 bases each). The DNA of the CDR3 is TGTGCCAGCAGCGCGGGGGGGACAGGGAACACCGGGGAGCTGTTTTTT. Protein: CASSAGGTGNTGELFF.